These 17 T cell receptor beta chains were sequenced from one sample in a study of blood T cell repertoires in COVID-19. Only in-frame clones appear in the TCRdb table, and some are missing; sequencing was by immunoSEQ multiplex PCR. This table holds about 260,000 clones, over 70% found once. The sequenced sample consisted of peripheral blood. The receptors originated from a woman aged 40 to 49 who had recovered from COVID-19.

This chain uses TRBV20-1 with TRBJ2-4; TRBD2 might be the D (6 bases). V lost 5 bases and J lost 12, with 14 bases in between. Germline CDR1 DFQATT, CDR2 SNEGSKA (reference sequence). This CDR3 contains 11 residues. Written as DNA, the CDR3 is TGCAGTGCTGGGGACGGGGGAACTCAGTACTTC. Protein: CSAGDGGTQYF.

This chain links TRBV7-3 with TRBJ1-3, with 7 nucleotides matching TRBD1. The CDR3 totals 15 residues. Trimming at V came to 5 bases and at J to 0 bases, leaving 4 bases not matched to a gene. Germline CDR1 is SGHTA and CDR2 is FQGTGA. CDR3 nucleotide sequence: TGTGCCAGCAGCGAACAGGGGAACTCTGGAAACACCATATATTTT. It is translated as CASSEQGNSGNTIYF.

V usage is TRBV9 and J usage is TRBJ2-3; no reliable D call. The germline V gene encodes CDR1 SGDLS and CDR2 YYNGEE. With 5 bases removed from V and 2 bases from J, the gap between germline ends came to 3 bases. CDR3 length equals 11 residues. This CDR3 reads CASSLTDTQYF. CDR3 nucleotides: TGTGCCAGCAGTCTCACAGATACGCAGTATTTT.

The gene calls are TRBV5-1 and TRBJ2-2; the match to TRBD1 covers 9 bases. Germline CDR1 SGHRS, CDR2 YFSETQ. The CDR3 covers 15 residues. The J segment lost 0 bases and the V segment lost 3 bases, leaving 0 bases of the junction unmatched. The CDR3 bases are TGCGCCAGCAGCTGGGACAGGGCGAACACCGGGGAGCTGTTTTTT. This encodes CASSWDRANTGELFF. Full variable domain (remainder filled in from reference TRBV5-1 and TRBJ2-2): KAGVTQTPRYLIKTRGQQVTLSCSPISGHRSVSWYQQTPGQGLQFLFEYFSETQRNKGNFPGRFSGRQFSNSRSEMNVSTLELGDSALYLCASSWDRANTGELFFGEGSRLTVL.

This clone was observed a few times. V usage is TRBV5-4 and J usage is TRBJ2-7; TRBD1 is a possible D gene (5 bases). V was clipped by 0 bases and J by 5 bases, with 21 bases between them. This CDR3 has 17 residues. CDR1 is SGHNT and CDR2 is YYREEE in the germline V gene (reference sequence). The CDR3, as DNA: TGTGCCAGCAGCTTGGGGTATTTTGTGGGGCCGAGCGACGAGCAGTACTTC. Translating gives CASSLGYFVGPSDEQYF.

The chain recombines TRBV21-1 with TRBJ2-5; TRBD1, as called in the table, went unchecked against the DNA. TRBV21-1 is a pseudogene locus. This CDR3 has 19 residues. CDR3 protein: CASSKEAQCVGRNQETQYF. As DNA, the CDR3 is TGTGCCAGCAGCAAAGAGGCCCAATGTGTAGGCAGGAACCAAGAGACCCAGTACTTC.

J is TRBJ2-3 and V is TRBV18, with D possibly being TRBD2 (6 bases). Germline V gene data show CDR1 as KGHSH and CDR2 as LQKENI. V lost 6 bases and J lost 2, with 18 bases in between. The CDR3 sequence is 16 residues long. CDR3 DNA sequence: TGTGCCAGCTCGGGGATCAATCGGGAGTTCACAGATACGCAGTATTTT. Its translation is CASSGINREFTDTQYF.

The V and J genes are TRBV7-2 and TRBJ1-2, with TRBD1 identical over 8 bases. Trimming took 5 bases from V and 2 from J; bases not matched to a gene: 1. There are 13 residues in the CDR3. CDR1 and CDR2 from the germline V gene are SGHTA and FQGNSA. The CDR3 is CASSRDRNYGYTF. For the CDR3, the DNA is TGTGCCAGCAGCCGGGACAGGAACTATGGCTACACCTTC.

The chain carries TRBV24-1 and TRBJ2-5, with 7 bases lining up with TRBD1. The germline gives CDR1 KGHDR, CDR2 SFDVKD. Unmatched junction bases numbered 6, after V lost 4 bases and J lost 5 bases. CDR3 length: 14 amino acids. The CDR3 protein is CATSETGRPETQYF. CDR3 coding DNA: TGTGCCACCAGTGAGACAGGGAGACCTGAGACCCAGTACTTC.

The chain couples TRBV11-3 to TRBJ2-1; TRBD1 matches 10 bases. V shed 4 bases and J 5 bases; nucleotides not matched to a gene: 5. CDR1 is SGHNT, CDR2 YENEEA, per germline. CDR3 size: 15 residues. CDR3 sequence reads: CASSSGTGVDNEQFF. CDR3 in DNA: TGTGCCAGCAGCTCCGGGACAGGGGTCGACAATGAGCAGTTCTTC.

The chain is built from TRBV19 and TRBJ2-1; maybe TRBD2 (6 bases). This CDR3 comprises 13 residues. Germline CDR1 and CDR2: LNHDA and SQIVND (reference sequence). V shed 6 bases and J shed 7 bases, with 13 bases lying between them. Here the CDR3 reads CASSRGGVNEQFF. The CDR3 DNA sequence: TGTGCCAGTAGCCGAGGAGGGGTGAATGAGCAGTTCTTC.

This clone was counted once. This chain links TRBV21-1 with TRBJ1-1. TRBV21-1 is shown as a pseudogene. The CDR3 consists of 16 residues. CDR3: CASSKSGRLRNTEAFF. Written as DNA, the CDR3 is TGTGCCAGCAGCAAATCGGGTCGGCTTCGGAACACTGAAGCTTTCTTT.

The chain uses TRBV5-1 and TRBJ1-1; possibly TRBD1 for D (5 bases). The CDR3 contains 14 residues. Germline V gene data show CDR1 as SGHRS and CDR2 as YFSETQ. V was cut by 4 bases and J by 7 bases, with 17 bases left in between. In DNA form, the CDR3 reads TGCGCCAGCAGCACGATCTTTGGGGCTAGTGAAGCTTTCTTT. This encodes CASSTIFGASEAFF.

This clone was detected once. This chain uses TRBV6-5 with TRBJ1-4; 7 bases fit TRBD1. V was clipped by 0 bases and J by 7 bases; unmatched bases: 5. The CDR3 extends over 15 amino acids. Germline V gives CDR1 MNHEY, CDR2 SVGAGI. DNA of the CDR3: TGTGCCAGCAGTTACTCTGTACAGGGGAGTGAAAAACTGTTTTTT. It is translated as CASSYSVQGSEKLFF.

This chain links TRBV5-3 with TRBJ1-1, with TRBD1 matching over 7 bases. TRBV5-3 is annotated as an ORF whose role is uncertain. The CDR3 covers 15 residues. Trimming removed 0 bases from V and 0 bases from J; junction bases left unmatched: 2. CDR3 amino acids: CARSLGQGMNTEAFF. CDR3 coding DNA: TGTGCCAGAAGCTTGGGACAGGGTATGAACACTGAAGCTTTCTTT.

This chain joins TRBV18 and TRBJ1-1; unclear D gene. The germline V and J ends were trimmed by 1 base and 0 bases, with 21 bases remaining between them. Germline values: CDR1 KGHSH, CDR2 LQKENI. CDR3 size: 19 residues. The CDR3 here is CASSPLVGSLPTLNTEAFF. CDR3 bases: TGTGCCAGCTCACCACTTGTCGGGTCCCTTCCCACCTTGAACACTGAAGCTTTCTTT.

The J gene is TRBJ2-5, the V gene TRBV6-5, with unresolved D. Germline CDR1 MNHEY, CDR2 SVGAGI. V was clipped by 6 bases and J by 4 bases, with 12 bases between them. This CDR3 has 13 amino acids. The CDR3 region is CASRRGVVETQYF. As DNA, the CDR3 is TGTGCCAGCAGAAGAGGAGTGGTAGAGACCCAGTACTTC.